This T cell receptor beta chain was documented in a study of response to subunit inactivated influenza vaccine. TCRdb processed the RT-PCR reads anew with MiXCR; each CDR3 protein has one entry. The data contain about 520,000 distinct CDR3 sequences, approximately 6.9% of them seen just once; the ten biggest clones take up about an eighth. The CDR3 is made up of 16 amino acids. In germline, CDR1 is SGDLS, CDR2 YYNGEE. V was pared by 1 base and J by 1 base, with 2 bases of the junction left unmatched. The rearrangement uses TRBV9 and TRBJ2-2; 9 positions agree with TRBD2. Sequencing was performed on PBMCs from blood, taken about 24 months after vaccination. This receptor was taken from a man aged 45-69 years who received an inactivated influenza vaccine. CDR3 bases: TGTGCCAGCAGCGTATTAGCGGGAGTGAACACCGGGGAGCTGTTTTTT. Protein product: CASSVLAGVNTGELFF.